This T cell receptor beta chain was retrieved from a study of T-cell reconstitution after alpha-beta-depleted transplantation in children. General study points: As was reported, about two months after transplant, alpha-beta T cells came from several hundred expanded graft clones.

Unique molecular identifiers were built into the TCRbeta library. TCRdb recomputed calls from the PCR reads with MiXCR, one row per CDR3 protein. The sample records under 850,000 distinct CDR3 sequences, approximately 14% being singletons. In its sample, this clonotype was seen many times. What it binds is not known. The clonotype originates from a girl aged 2 to 9 with congenital amegakaryocytic thrombocytopenia, due to receive a stem cell transplant. Specimen: PBMCs, collected before TCRalphabeta/CD19-depleted stem cell transplant.

In DNA form, the CDR3 reads TGTGCCATCAGTGAGTTAGGTCTAGCGGCCCACAATGAGCAGTTCTTC. Translating gives CAISELGLAAHNEQFF. The J gene is TRBJ2-1, the V gene TRBV10-3; 7 nucleotides agree with TRBD2. This CDR3 contains 16 residues. Germline V lookup: CDR1 ENHRY, CDR2 SYGVKD. V lost 1 base, J lost 5 bases, and 8 bases stayed unmatched.